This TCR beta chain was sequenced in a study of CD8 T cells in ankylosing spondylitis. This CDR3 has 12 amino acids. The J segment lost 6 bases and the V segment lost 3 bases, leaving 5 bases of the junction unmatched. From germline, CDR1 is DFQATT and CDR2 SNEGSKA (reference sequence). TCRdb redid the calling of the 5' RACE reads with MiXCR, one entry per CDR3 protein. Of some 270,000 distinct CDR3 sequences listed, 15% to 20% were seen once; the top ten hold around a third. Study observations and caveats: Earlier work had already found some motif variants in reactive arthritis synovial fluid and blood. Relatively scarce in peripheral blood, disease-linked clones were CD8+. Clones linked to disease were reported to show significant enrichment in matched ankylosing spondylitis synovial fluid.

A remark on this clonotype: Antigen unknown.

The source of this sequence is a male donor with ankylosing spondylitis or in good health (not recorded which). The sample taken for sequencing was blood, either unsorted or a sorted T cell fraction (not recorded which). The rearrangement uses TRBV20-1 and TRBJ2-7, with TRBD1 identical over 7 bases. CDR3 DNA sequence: TGCAGTGCTAGGCGACAGGGCCTCGAGCAGTACTTC. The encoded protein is CSARRQGLEQYF.